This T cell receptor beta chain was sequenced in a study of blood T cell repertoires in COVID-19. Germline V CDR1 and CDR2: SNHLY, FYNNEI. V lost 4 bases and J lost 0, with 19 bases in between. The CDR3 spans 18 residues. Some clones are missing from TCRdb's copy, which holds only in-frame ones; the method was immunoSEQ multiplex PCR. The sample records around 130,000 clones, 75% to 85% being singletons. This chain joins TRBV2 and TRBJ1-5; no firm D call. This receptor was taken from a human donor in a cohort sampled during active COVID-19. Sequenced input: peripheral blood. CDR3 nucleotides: TGTGCCAGCAGTGGGAGTAAAGGCTCCATTATTAGCAATCAGCCCCAGCATTTT. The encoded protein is CASSGSKGSIISNQPQHF. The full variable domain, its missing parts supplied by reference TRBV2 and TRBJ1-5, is EPEVTQTPSHQVTQMGQEVILRCVPISNHLYFYWYRQILGQKVEFLVSFYNNEISEKSEIFDDQFSVERPDGSNFTLKIRSTKLEDSAMYFCASSGSKGSIISNQPQHFGDGTRLSIL.